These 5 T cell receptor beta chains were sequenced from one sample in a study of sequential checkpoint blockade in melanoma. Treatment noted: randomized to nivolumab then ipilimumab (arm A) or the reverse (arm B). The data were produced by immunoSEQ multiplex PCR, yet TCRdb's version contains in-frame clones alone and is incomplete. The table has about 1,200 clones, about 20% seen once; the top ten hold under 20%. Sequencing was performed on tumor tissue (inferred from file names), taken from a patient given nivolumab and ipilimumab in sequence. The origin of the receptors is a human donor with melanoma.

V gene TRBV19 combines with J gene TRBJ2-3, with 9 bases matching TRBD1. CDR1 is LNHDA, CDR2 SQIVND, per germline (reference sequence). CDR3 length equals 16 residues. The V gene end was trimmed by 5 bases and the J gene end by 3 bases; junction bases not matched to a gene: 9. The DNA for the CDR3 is TGTGCCAGTAGTTCTTCCGGGACAGGGATGACAGATACGCAGTATTTT. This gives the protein CASSSSGTGMTDTQYF.

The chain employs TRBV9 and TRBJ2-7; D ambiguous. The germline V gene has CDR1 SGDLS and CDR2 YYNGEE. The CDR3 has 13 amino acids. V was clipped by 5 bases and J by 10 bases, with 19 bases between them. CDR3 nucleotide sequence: TGTGCCAGCAGTGACCCAGGTGGGCGATTTCAGTACTTC. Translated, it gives CASSDPGGRFQYF.

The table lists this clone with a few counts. Here the CDR3 DNA reads TGTGCCAGCAGCGTAGACGGGAGCTCCTACGAGCAGTACTTC. This codes for CASSVDGSSYEQYF. The rearrangement joins TRBV9 to TRBJ2-7; D perhaps matches TRBD2 (6 bases). V shed 0 bases and J shed 0 bases, with 7 bases lying between them. Per germline, CDR1 SGDLS and CDR2 YYNGEE. The CDR3 loop spans 14 amino acids.

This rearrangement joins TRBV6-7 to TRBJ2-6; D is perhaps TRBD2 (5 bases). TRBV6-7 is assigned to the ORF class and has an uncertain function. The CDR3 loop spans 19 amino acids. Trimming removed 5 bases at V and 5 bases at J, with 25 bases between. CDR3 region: CASSKCQRYLQSRANVLTF. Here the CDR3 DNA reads TGTGCCAGCAGTAAGTGTCAGCGGTATTTACAAAGTCGGGCCAACGTCCTGACTTTC.

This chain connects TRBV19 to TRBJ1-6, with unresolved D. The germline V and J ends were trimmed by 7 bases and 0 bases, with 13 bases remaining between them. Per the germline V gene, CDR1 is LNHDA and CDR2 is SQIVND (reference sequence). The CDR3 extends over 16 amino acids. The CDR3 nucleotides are TGTGCCAGTAAATTCGGCGCGAGCTCCTATAATTCACCCCTCCACTTT. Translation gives CASKFGASSYNSPLHF.